The 24 T cell receptor beta chains presented below share a single source sample, sequenced in a study of OX40 agonist ivuxolimab in advanced cancers. Library preparation employed the immunoSEQ multiplex PCR assay. TCRdb retrieved this table from immuneACCESS and kept in-frame rearrangements only. Not all clones are present; in checked studies, unresolved V genes account for under half, and no reason is known for the remainder. The sample yields roughly 48,000 clones; over 80% were counted once. In total, the top ten clones hold roughly 1.2% of the sample. Here the sequenced sample was CD4+ or CD8+ T cells sorted from blood, taken in a trial of the OX40 agonist ivuxolimab. The origin of the receptors is an adult with an advanced solid tumor such as melanoma, head and neck, liver or kidney cancer.

V usage is TRBV29-1 and J usage is TRBJ1-1; D perhaps matches TRBD1 (5 bases). The CDR3 length is 12 residues. Germline-derived CDR1 and CDR2 are SQVTM and ANQGSEA. The V and J ends lost 6 bases and 3 bases respectively, with 11 bases between them. Here the CDR3 reads CSVSRGDTEAFF. CDR3 DNA sequence: TGCAGCGTCTCCCGAGGGGACACTGAAGCTTTCTTT.

This chain links TRBV6-5 with TRBJ2-7; no clear D. Germline loops: CDR1 MNHEY, CDR2 SVGAGI. V was clipped by 4 bases and J by 5 bases, with 6 bases between them. The CDR3 spans 11 residues. The CDR3 sequence is CASSWADEQYF. DNA of the CDR3: TGTGCCAGCAGTTGGGCTGACGAGCAGTACTTC.

The chain combines TRBV29-1 with TRBJ1-1; 9 nucleotides align to TRBD1. This CDR3 contains 13 residues. Per germline, CDR1 SQVTM and CDR2 ANQGSEA. V was clipped by 2 bases and J by 7 bases; unmatched bases: 5. The CDR3 loop is CSVERDRGNEAFF. The CDR3 DNA sequence: TGCAGCGTTGAACGCGACAGGGGGAATGAAGCTTTCTTT.

This clone was seen a single time. The V call is TRBV7-2, the J call TRBJ1-5, with D possibly matching TRBD1 (5 bases). The CDR3 sequence is 15 residues long. Germline V gives CDR1 SGHTA, CDR2 FQGNSA. Trimming shortened V by 5 bases and J by 2 bases, and 13 bases separated the two germline ends. The DNA for the CDR3 is TGTGCCAGCAGCCTCAAATCGGGGGGCAATCAGCCCCAGCATTTT. Encoded protein: CASSLKSGGNQPQHF.

The chain recombines TRBV10-2 with TRBJ2-3; 8 nucleotides agree with TRBD2. CDR1 WSHSY and CDR2 SAAADI come from the germline V gene. This CDR3 is 17 amino acids long. V shed 2 bases, J shed 1 base, and the junction held 8 bases outside the gene matches. The CDR3 loop reads CASSENGGALGTDTQYF. CDR3 DNA sequence: TGCGCCAGCAGTGAGAACGGGGGGGCCCTTGGCACAGATACGCAGTATTTT.

The chain carries TRBV10-3 and TRBJ1-5, with 9 bases fitting TRBD1. The CDR3 is 15 residues long. CDR1 and CDR2 from the germline V gene are ENHRY and SYGVKD. V dropped 6 bases and J dropped 4; count of bases not matched to a gene: 7. The CDR3 spells CAIRAHDRGNQPQHF. The CDR3 DNA sequence: TGTGCCATCAGAGCTCACGACAGGGGGAATCAGCCCCAGCATTTT.

V usage is TRBV6-6 and J usage is TRBJ2-7; perhaps D is TRBD1 or TRBD2 (6 bases each). V was trimmed by 10 bases and J by 5 bases, leaving 15 bases between them. The germline V gene has CDR1 MNHNY and CDR2 SVGAGI (reference sequence). This CDR3 comprises 12 residues. The CDR3 nucleotides are TGTGCCATCGGGGGCGTTTTGGACGAGCAGTACTTC. It codes for CAIGGVLDEQYF.

There are a few counts of this clone. The gene calls are TRBV11-3 and TRBJ1-1; 7 nucleotides align to TRBD1. Germline V gives CDR1 SGHNT, CDR2 YENEEA. After removal of 4 bases from V and 2 bases from J, the junction contained 13 bases not matched to a gene. The CDR3 loop spans 17 amino acids. The CDR3 DNA reads TGTGCCAGCAGCTCAGGGACAGAAAGAAGAGAAAACACTGAAGCTTTCTTT. Protein product: CASSSGTERRENTEAFF.

The chain carries TRBV19 and TRBJ2-2, with D maybe TRBD1 (5 bases). The V end was cut by 3 bases, the J end by 4 bases, with 15 bases between. This CDR3 is built from 16 residues. Germline loops: CDR1 LNHDA, CDR2 SQIVND (reference sequence). CDR3 coding DNA: TGTGCCAGTAGTATTGCAAGGGGTGTAAGCACCGGGGAGCTGTTTTTT. This sequence encodes CASSIARGVSTGELFF.

This clone was counted a few times. This sequence joins TRBV12-5 and TRBJ2-3; 8 positions agree with TRBD1. The J segment lost 3 bases and the V segment lost 2 bases, leaving 4 bases of the junction unmatched. The CDR3 has 15 amino acids. CDR1 and CDR2 (germline): LGHNT, FRNRAP. CDR3 protein: CASGLSQGVTDTQYF. The CDR3 DNA is TGTGCTAGTGGTTTGTCACAGGGGGTTACAGATACGCAGTATTTT.

The chain is built from TRBV7-2 and TRBJ1-4; 7 bases are shared with TRBD1. Trimming cost V 6 bases and J 7 bases; bases outside gene matches: 5. The CDR3 spans 13 residues. Germline CDR1 is SGHTA and CDR2 is FQGNSA. The CDR3: CASRNNRGEKLFF. The CDR3, as DNA: TGTGCCAGCAGGAACAACAGGGGTGAAAAACTGTTTTTT. The full variable domain, its missing parts supplied by reference TRBV7-2 and TRBJ1-4, is GAGVSQSPSNKVTEKGKDVELRCDPISGHTALYWYRQSLGQGLEFLIYFQGNSAPDKSGLPSDRFSAERTGGSVSTLTIQRTQQEDSAVYLCASRNNRGEKLFFGSGTQLSVL.

The rearrangement links TRBV10-2 to TRBJ1-5; D perhaps matches TRBD1 (5 bases). The CDR3 is made up of 15 amino acids. Germline loops: CDR1 WSHSY, CDR2 SAAADI. V was trimmed by 10 bases and J by 0 bases, leaving 16 bases between them. The CDR3 region is CATSLGDFSNQPQHF. In DNA form, the CDR3 reads TGCGCCACCTCTTTAGGGGACTTTAGCAATCAGCCCCAGCATTTT.

The rearrangement joins TRBV5-6 to TRBJ2-4; TRBD2 agrees at 7 bases. The CDR3 is 15 amino acids. Germline V CDR1 and CDR2: SGHDT, YYEEEE. V gave up 4 bases and J gave up 6 bases; unmatched junction bases: 10. DNA for the CDR3: TGTGCCAGCAGCCCCGAGGGGTGGGGGGGAAACATTCAGTACTTC. This translates into CASSPEGWGGNIQYF.

The rearrangement uses TRBV7-2 and TRBJ1-3, with D possibly being TRBD1 (6 bases). The germline V gene encodes CDR1 SGHTA and CDR2 FQGNSA. V was pared by 4 bases and J by 4 bases, with 11 bases between. This CDR3 comprises 14 residues. The CDR3 coding sequence is TGTGCCAGCAGCTCTGGACAGATAGGAAACACCATATATTTT. Amino acid sequence: CASSSGQIGNTIYF.

DNA for the CDR3: TGTGCCATTAAGGGGAGCTCCTATAATTCACCCCTCCACTTT. Translated, it gives CAIKGSSYNSPLHF. The gene calls are TRBV27 and TRBJ1-6; D is possibly TRBD1 (5 bases). Trimming stripped 10 bases from V and 0 bases from J, with 10 bases between. The length of the CDR3 is 14 residues. Germline V gene data show CDR1 as MNHEY and CDR2 as SMNVEV (reference sequence).

The chain employs TRBV11-3 and TRBJ2-5; D perhaps matches TRBD1 (6 bases). This CDR3 is 15 amino acids long. V gave up 5 bases and J gave up 5 bases, with 18 bases separating them. Germline V gene lookup returns CDR1 SGHNT and CDR2 YENEEA. This chain's CDR3 is CASSLTTGRRETQYF. The DNA of the CDR3 is TGTGCCAGCAGCCTAACGACAGGACGTCGGGAGACCCAGTACTTC.

This clone came up once. The chain recombines TRBV30 with TRBJ1-2; D perhaps matches TRBD1 (5 bases). The V end lost 2 bases, the J end lost 4 bases, and 11 bases lay between the germline ends. Germline V lookup: CDR1 GTSNPN, CDR2 SVGIG (reference sequence). The CDR3 totals 13 residues. For the CDR3, the DNA is TGTGCCTGGAGTAAGGGGCGGATCTATGGCTACACCTTC. Its translation: CAWSKGRIYGYTF.

The chain links TRBV5-5 to TRBJ1-1, with 7 bases that match TRBD1. This CDR3 is built from 16 residues. Unmatched junction bases numbered 11, after V lost 4 bases and J lost 2 bases. The germline gives CDR1 SGHKS, CDR2 YYEKEE (reference sequence). CDR3: CASSLRTGNINTEAFF. The CDR3 DNA reads as TGTGCCAGCAGCCTTCGGACAGGCAATATTAACACTGAAGCTTTCTTT.

CDR3 region: CASSERQNRELFF. CDR3 sequence (DNA): TGTGCCAGCAGCGAGAGACAGAACCGTGAACTGTTTTTT. This rearrangement joins TRBV5-4 to TRBJ1-4; perhaps TRBD1 as D (5 bases). V was trimmed by 4 bases and J by 12 bases, leaving 16 bases between them. The V gene's germline CDR1 is SGHNT and CDR2 YYREEE (reference sequence). This CDR3 is built from 13 residues.

This clone was observed a few times. The gene calls are TRBV7-2 and TRBJ1-1; D is unclear. This CDR3 contains 16 residues. Trimming shortened V by 1 base and J by 7 bases, and 19 bases separated the two germline ends. The V gene's germline CDR1 is SGHTA and CDR2 FQGNSA. The CDR3 loop reads CASSLGRGPVEGEAFF. The CDR3 nucleotides are TGTGCCAGCAGCTTAGGCCGTGGACCGGTTGAGGGTGAAGCTTTCTTT.

This chain links TRBV9 with TRBJ2-1; 7 bases align to TRBD1. The CDR3 sequence is 18 residues long. Trimming took 0 bases from V and 5 from J; bases not matched to a gene: 14. Germline-derived CDR1 and CDR2 are SGDLS and YYNGEE. The CDR3 DNA is TGTGCCAGCAGCGTAGCCGGACAAGGGCAGGGGGTGAACAATGAGCAGTTCTTC. Residues: CASSVAGQGQGVNNEQFF.

This sequence joins TRBV5-5 and TRBJ1-1; D is undetermined. CDR1 SGHKS and CDR2 YYEKEE come from the germline V gene (reference sequence). CDR3 size: 14 residues. The V gene lost 3 bases and the J gene lost 2 bases, with 11 bases spanning the gap. The DNA of the CDR3 is TGTGCCAGCAGCTCCTTAGGGCCAAACACTGAAGCTTTCTTT. It codes for CASSSLGPNTEAFF.

The chain recombines TRBV7-2 with TRBJ1-4; no definite D call. CDR1 is SGHTA, CDR2 FQGNSA, per germline. CDR3 length: 15 amino acids. Trimming took 0 bases from V and 6 from J, leaving 11 bases between them. The CDR3 sequence is CASSLAPSGDEKLFF. The CDR3 DNA sequence: TGTGCCAGCAGCTTAGCGCCGAGTGGGGATGAAAAACTGTTTTTT.

This clone was observed a single time. The chain joins TRBV2 to TRBJ2-7, with a tentative D call TRBD1 (5 bases). The length of the CDR3 is 13 residues. Trimming cost V 8 bases and J 2 bases, with 13 bases left between them. CDR1 and CDR2 (germline): SNHLY, FYNNEI. The CDR3 sequence: CASLGRQTYEQYF. The CDR3, as DNA: TGTGCCAGCCTTGGTCGACAGACCTACGAGCAGTACTTC.